This T cell receptor beta chain was sequenced for a study of T cell repertoires in aging, cancer and after chemotherapy. TRB rearrangements spanning V, D and J were amplified using mixed TRB-A/B primers. TCRdb re-called the multiplex PCR reads with MiXCR, one entry per CDR3 protein. Of approximately 10,000 distinct CDR3 sequences listed, 25% to 30% are singletons. The template was genomic DNA from peripheral blood, not RNA. This TCR was sampled from a human donor in good health. Input material: blood.

CDR3 residues: CASSQDRTSGIHEQYF. CDR3 DNA: TGCGCCAGCAGCCAAGATCGTACTAGCGGGATCCACGAGCAGTACTTC. V is TRBV4-3 and J is TRBJ2-7, with TRBD2 matching 10 bases. The CDR3 loop spans 16 amino acids. V dropped 0 bases and J dropped 5; count of bases not matched to a gene: 7. Looked up from germline, CDR1 is LGHNA and CDR2 is YSLEER.